Below, 22 T cell receptor beta chains from the same sample are listed, as sequenced in a study of blood T cells in healthy people across ages. Through a sample-barcoded 5' primer and a J-beta primer mix, a second PCR was run for roughly 6 to 12 cycles. TCRdb re-called the 5' RACE reads through MiXCR, storing one row per CDR3 protein. The sample lists about 1.4 million distinct CDR3 sequences; around 59% were seen once. Material: blood. The receptors stem from a man aged 18 to 30 in good health.

This clonotype was counted only a few times. The rearrangement uses TRBV2 and TRBJ1-5; D unclear. The germline V gene encodes CDR1 SNHLY and CDR2 FYNNEI. The CDR3 is 14 residues long. V was cut by 1 base and J by 1 base, with 5 bases left in between. Here the CDR3 DNA reads TGTGCCAGCAGTGAAGGGCAGAGCAATCAGCCCCAGCATTTT. Its translation: CASSEGQSNQPQHF.

This clonotype turned up a few times. The rearrangement uses TRBV6-5 and TRBJ2-3, with unresolved D. CDR3 length: 13 residues. The germline V gene encodes CDR1 MNHEY and CDR2 SVGAGI. V lost 2 bases and J 4 bases, leaving 7 bases between the germline ends. Here the CDR3 DNA reads TGTGCCAGCAGTTACACCCGGTCAGATACGCAGTATTTT. It specifies CASSYTRSDTQYF.

The CDR3 loop is CASSYPRDSQANQPQHF. The DNA of the CDR3 is TGTGCCAGCAGTTACCCGAGGGACAGTCAAGCCAATCAGCCCCAGCATTTT. This chain links TRBV6-2 or TRBV6-3 with TRBJ1-5; 7 bases match TRBD1. The CDR3 runs to 17 residues. Germline CDR1 and CDR2: MNHEY and SVGEGT. V was clipped by 2 bases and J by 3 bases; unmatched bases: 10.

This clonotype was observed a few times. This sequence joins TRBV3-1 and TRBJ2-7; D gene uncertain. The CDR3 runs to 17 residues. Per the germline V gene, CDR1 is LGHDT and CDR2 is YNNKEL (reference sequence). V was cut by 1 base and J by 3 bases, with 19 bases left in between. This CDR3 is CASSQVPGSLRYYEQYF. Here the CDR3 DNA reads TGTGCCAGCAGCCAAGTTCCCGGCTCCCTTCGATACTACGAGCAGTACTTC.

V is TRBV20-1 and J is TRBJ2-5; the D gene is possibly TRBD2 (5 bases). The CDR3 extends over 16 amino acids. The V and J ends lost 3 bases and 2 bases respectively, with 19 bases between them. Germline-derived CDR1 and CDR2 are DFQATT and SNEGSKA (reference sequence). For the CDR3, the DNA is TGCAGTGCTAGTGGCCCCACAAAGCGGAGACAAGAGACCCAGTACTTC. The encoded protein is CSASGPTKRRQETQYF.

This clonotype was counted a few times. The chain has TRBV29-1 and TRBJ1-1; D perhaps matches TRBD1 (5 bases). With 4 bases removed from V and 0 bases from J, the gap between germline ends came to 15 bases. Looked up from germline, CDR1 is SQVTM and CDR2 is ANQGSEA. CDR3 length: 15 amino acids. CDR3 sequence: CSVALRQPMNTEAFF. CDR3 bases: TGCAGCGTTGCCCTTCGACAGCCAATGAACACTGAAGCTTTCTTT.

V gene TRBV20-1 combines with J gene TRBJ2-7; no reliable D call. The germline V and J ends were trimmed by 3 bases and 6 bases, with 15 bases remaining between them. The V gene's germline CDR1 is DFQATT and CDR2 SNEGSKA (reference sequence). This CDR3 has 13 residues. CDR3 amino acids: CSASKAFLGEQYF. In nucleotides, the CDR3 is TGCAGTGCTAGCAAGGCCTTCCTTGGCGAGCAGTACTTC.

The sample holds a few counts of this clonotype. The chain uses TRBV12-5 and TRBJ2-5; no reliable D call. This CDR3 is 14 amino acids long. V lost 0 bases, J lost 5 bases, and 10 bases lay in between. Germline loops: CDR1 LGHNT, CDR2 FRNRAP. DNA for the CDR3: TGTGCTAGTGGTTTGGTATCATCGGGCGAGACCCAGTACTTC. As protein: CASGLVSSGETQYF.

The chain joins TRBV5-1 to TRBJ1-2; unclear D gene. Trimming pared 4 bases from V and 10 bases from J, leaving 11 bases between. Germline V gives CDR1 SGHRS, CDR2 YFSETQ. This CDR3 has 11 residues. Written as DNA, the CDR3 is TGCGCCAGCAGCGGAACCGGGGTCTACACCTTC. Its protein is CASSGTGVYTF.

The J gene is TRBJ2-7, the V gene TRBV6-5; D is unclear. Trimming took off 1 base at V and 5 bases at J, with 9 bases between the two ends. The CDR3 spans 13 residues. From germline, CDR1 is MNHEY and CDR2 SVGAGI. The CDR3 loop is CASSYYTTDEQYF. In nucleotides, the CDR3 is TGTGCCAGCAGTTACTATACGACGGACGAGCAGTACTTC.

The chain couples TRBV6-2 or TRBV6-3 to TRBJ2-6; D not resolved. CDR3 length equals 13 residues. V lost 7 bases and J 3 bases, leaving 7 bases between the germline ends. Germline V lookup: CDR1 MNHEY, CDR2 SVGEGT. The DNA of the CDR3 is TGTGCCAGCACCACGGGTGGGGCCAACGTCCTGACTTTC. The encoded protein is CASTTGGANVLTF.

J is TRBJ2-1 and V is TRBV9; D ambiguous. This CDR3 has 16 amino acids. Germline CDR1 SGDLS, CDR2 YYNGEE. The ends were cut back, 4 bases at V and 0 bases at J, with 14 bases in the middle. CDR3 DNA: TGTGCCAGCAGCCCAACAGTGGGAAACTCCTACAATGAGCAGTTCTTC. Translating it yields CASSPTVGNSYNEQFF.

The V gene is TRBV20-1, the J gene TRBJ2-1; weak D call: TRBD1 (6 bases). The germline V gene has CDR1 DFQATT and CDR2 SNEGSKA (reference sequence). V was pared by 3 bases and J by 5 bases, with 17 bases between. CDR3 size: 15 residues. The CDR3 loop reads CSARSEAGANNEQFF. As DNA, the CDR3 is TGCAGTGCTAGGTCAGAAGCAGGGGCTAACAATGAGCAGTTCTTC.

The CDR3 region is CASRDTSGGVQETQYF. The CDR3 DNA reads as TGTGCCAGCAGGGACACTAGCGGGGGTGTTCAAGAGACCCAGTACTTC. This sequence joins TRBV3-1 and TRBJ2-5, with 11 bases fitting TRBD2. The CDR3 sequence is 16 residues long. The junction had 8 bases not matched to a gene; V was cut back by 6 bases and J by 2 bases. Germline CDR1 is LGHDT and CDR2 is YNNKEL (reference sequence).

The J gene is TRBJ2-1, the V gene TRBV2; D might be TRBD2 (5 bases). CDR3 size: 12 residues. Trimming shortened V by 6 bases and J by 6 bases, and 9 bases separated the two germline ends. Germline loops: CDR1 SNHLY, CDR2 FYNNEI. CDR3 amino acids: CASREVANEQFF. CDR3 bases: TGTGCCAGCAGGGAGGTAGCCAATGAGCAGTTCTTC.

The chain employs TRBV4-1 and TRBJ2-7; 7 nucleotides line up with TRBD2. Looked up from germline, CDR1 is MGHRA and CDR2 is YSYEKL. CDR3 size: 14 residues. With V trimmed by 0 bases and J by 7 bases, 6 bases remained unmatched. CDR3 sequence: CASSQDSPGGEQYF. The DNA for the CDR3 is TGCGCCAGCAGCCAAGACTCCCCGGGGGGTGAGCAGTACTTC.

V usage is TRBV6-6 and J usage is TRBJ2-1; 8 bases map to TRBD2. J gave up 0 bases and V 3 bases, and 4 bases lay outside the gene matches. CDR1 and CDR2 (germline): MNHNY, SVGAGI (reference sequence). This CDR3 has 16 residues. CDR3 nucleotides: TGTGCCAGCAGTTATTCACGGGAGGGCTCCTACAATGAGCAGTTCTTC. The encoded protein is CASSYSREGSYNEQFF.

This chain uses TRBV12-3 or TRBV12-4 with TRBJ2-1, with D tentatively TRBD1 (6 bases). This CDR3 contains 10 residues. Trimming took 5 bases from V and 12 from J, leaving 8 bases between them. The chain's CDR3 is CASSRQVQFF. CDR3 in DNA: TGTGCCAGCAGTAGACAGGTGCAGTTCTTC.

This clonotype has more than one count but fewer than ten. The chain is built from TRBV20-1 and TRBJ2-7; TRBD1 aligns across 9 bases. The CDR3 is 14 residues long. Germline loops: CDR1 DFQATT, CDR2 SNEGSKA (reference sequence). V shed 5 bases, J shed 2 bases, and the junction held 7 bases outside the gene matches. The chain's CDR3 is CSAAPGTGTYEQYF. CDR3 DNA: TGCAGTGCTGCCCCCGGGACAGGGACCTACGAGCAGTACTTC.

This rearrangement joins TRBV5-1 to TRBJ1-1; unclear D gene. Germline loops: CDR1 SGHRS, CDR2 YFSETQ. Trimming took 4 bases from V and 3 from J, leaving 10 bases between them. CDR3 length equals 13 residues. The CDR3 spells CASSVDGHTEAFF. In nucleotides, the CDR3 is TGCGCCAGCAGCGTAGACGGGCACACTGAAGCTTTCTTT.

This clonotype was seen a handful of times. This chain links TRBV12-3 or TRBV12-4 with TRBJ1-1, with 7 bases identical to TRBD1. J gave up 7 bases and V 4 bases, and 3 bases lay outside the gene matches. The CDR3 runs to 12 residues. The CDR3 nucleotides read TGTGCCAGCAGTTGGGACAGACTTGAAGCTTTCTTT. Translation gives CASSWDRLEAFF.

The V and J genes are TRBV7-9 and TRBJ1-5; no definite D call. The ends were cut back, 2 bases at V and 7 bases at J, with 12 bases in the middle. The CDR3 extends over 14 amino acids. CDR1 SEHNR and CDR2 FQNEAQ come from the germline V gene (reference sequence). The CDR3 loop reads CASSLSSFGQPQHF. Here the CDR3 DNA reads TGTGCCAGCAGCTTATCGTCGTTTGGCCAGCCCCAGCATTTT. The full variable domain, with the rest looked up from reference TRBV7-9 and TRBJ1-5, is DTGVSQNPRHKITKRGQNVTFRCDPISEHNRLYWYRQTLGQGPEFLTYFQNEAQLEKSRLLSDRFSAERPKGSFSTLEIQRTEQGDSAMYLCASSLSSFGQPQHFGDGTRLSIL.